Shown below are 16 T cell receptor beta chains from a single sample sequenced in a study of CD8 T cells in Susac syndrome. After extraction with the RNeasy kit, roughly 0.45 to 1 ug of the RNA was reverse transcribed using random hexamers. TCRdb analysed the immunoSEQ multiplex PCR reads with MiXCR anew, one entry per CDR3 protein. The repertoire holds some 150,000 distinct CDR3 sequences, approximately 96% seen once, with 0.15% to 0.2% in the top ten. Sequencing was carried out using CD4+ T cells from PBMCs. These receptors came from a human donor with Susac syndrome.

This clonotype occurred once. The V and J genes are TRBV12-3 or TRBV12-4 and TRBJ1-1; unclear D gene. With 8 bases removed from V and 6 bases from J, the gap between germline ends came to 13 bases. CDR3 length: 12 amino acids. The DNA for the CDR3 is TGTGCCAGCGGACCGGGTTGGGCTGAAGCTTTCTTT. Translating it yields CASGPGWAEAFF.

V gene TRBV20-1 combines with J gene TRBJ2-1; TRBD2 matches 11 bases. V shed 3 bases and J 7 bases; nucleotides not matched to a gene: 5. CDR1 DFQATT and CDR2 SNEGSKA come from the germline V gene (reference sequence). The CDR3 extends over 14 amino acids. CDR3 DNA: TGCAGTGCTAGTAGCGGGGGGGGCTTGAATGAGCAGTTCTTC. Translation: CSASSGGGLNEQFF.

This clonotype was counted a single time. CDR3 coding DNA: TGTGCCGGGGGCTCCCGCGGGGTAGGGTACAACGAGCAGTACTTC. The encoded protein is CAGGSRGVGYNEQYF. The J gene is TRBJ2-7, the V gene TRBV2, with D perhaps matching TRBD1 or TRBD2 (6 bases each). The CDR3 has 15 residues. V shed 11 bases and J shed 5 bases, with 25 bases lying between them. CDR1 is SNHLY, CDR2 FYNNEI, per germline.

This rearrangement joins TRBV29-1 to TRBJ2-3, with 7 positions matching TRBD2. The V gene end was trimmed by 6 bases and the J gene end by 2 bases; junction bases not matched to a gene: 8. Germline V CDR1 and CDR2: SQVTM, ANQGSEA. The CDR3 is 14 residues long. CDR3 residues: CSVAGRVATDTQYF. The CDR3 coding sequence is TGCAGCGTGGCAGGGAGGGTGGCCACAGATACGCAGTATTTT.

The J gene is TRBJ2-7, the V gene TRBV20-1, with 7 bases matching TRBD2. The V gene end was trimmed by 3 bases and the J gene end by 5 bases; junction bases not matched to a gene: 4. The CDR3 covers 12 residues. Per the germline V gene, CDR1 is DFQATT and CDR2 is SNEGSKA (reference sequence). The CDR3, as DNA: TGCAGTGCTAGGCCTAGCGGTCACGAGCAGTACTTC. Translation gives CSARPSGHEQYF.

The CDR3 bases are TGTGCCAGCAGCTCCCAGGGACAGGGGGCAGGTGAGCAGTTCTTC. Amino acid sequence: CASSSQGQGAGEQFF. V is TRBV9 and J is TRBJ2-1; 12 nucleotides line up with TRBD1. Losses at the gene ends were 4 bases for V and 9 bases for J; bases not matched to a gene: 8. The CDR3 runs 15 residues. Germline V gene sequence: CDR1 SGDLS, CDR2 YYNGEE.

V gene TRBV7-6 combines with J gene TRBJ2-5; TRBD1 or TRBD2 may be the D gene (5 bases each). Germline V gene lookup returns CDR1 SGHVS and CDR2 FNYEAQ. V lost 2 bases and J lost 5, with 15 bases in between. This CDR3 has 15 residues. The CDR3 region is CASSLKWAEGETQYF. The CDR3, as DNA: TGTGCCAGCAGCTTAAAGTGGGCAGAGGGGGAGACCCAGTACTTC. Drawing the rest from reference TRBV7-6 and TRBJ2-5, the complete variable domain is GAGVSQSPRYKVTKRGQDVALRCDPISGHVSLYWYRQALGQGPEFLTYFNYEAQQDKSGLPNDRFSAERPEGSISTLTIQRTEQRDSAMYRCASSLKWAEGETQYFGPGTRLLVL.

V and J are TRBV29-1 and TRBJ1-3, with D possibly being TRBD1 (6 bases). Germline lookup yields CDR1 SQVTM and CDR2 ANQGSEA. The CDR3 totals 13 residues. V dropped 3 bases and J dropped 10 bases, with 16 bases sitting between them. This CDR3 is CSVEENLGATIYF. The CDR3 bases are TGCAGCGTTGAGGAGAACCTGGGGGCAACCATATATTTT.

The count of this clonotype is one. The chain couples TRBV20-1 to TRBJ2-3; the D gene is possibly TRBD2 (7 bases). The CDR3 loop spans 15 amino acids. V was clipped by 8 bases and J by 1 base, with 19 bases between them. The germline gives CDR1 DFQATT, CDR2 SNEGSKA (reference sequence). Here the CDR3 DNA reads TGCAGTACAAGAGGGGGGGCAGGGGGCACAGATACGCAGTATTTT. Encoded protein: CSTRGGAGGTDTQYF.

This chain uses TRBV20-1 with TRBJ1-5; a possible D gene is TRBD1 (6 bases). Germline CDR1 DFQATT, CDR2 SNEGSKA (reference sequence). This CDR3 is built from 13 residues. V was pared by 4 bases and J by 1 base, with 8 bases between. The CDR3 here is CSATQGSNQPQHF. Here the CDR3 DNA reads TGCAGTGCTACCCAGGGGAGCAATCAGCCCCAGCATTTT.

The V gene is TRBV14, the J gene TRBJ1-6, with D perhaps matching TRBD1 (5 bases). Trimming took 4 bases from V and 11 from J, leaving 12 bases between them. Germline V lookup: CDR1 SGHDN, CDR2 FVKESK. CDR3 length: 13 residues. The CDR3 bases are TGTGCCAGCAGCCTCGGGCAGGGAACACCCCTCCACTTT. It specifies CASSLGQGTPLHF. The full variable domain, its missing parts supplied by reference TRBV14 and TRBJ1-6, is EAGVTQFPSHSVIEKGQTVTLRCDPISGHDNLYWYRRVMGKEIKFLLHFVKESKQDESGMPNNRFLAERTGGTYSTLKVQPAELEDSGVYFCASSLGQGTPLHFGNGTRLTVT.

The chain has TRBV4-1 and TRBJ2-5; TRBD1 or TRBD2 may be the D gene (5 bases each). This CDR3 comprises 15 residues. V lost 0 bases to trimming and J lost 4 bases, with 12 bases between them. The germline gives CDR1 MGHRA, CDR2 YSYEKL. Here the CDR3 reads CASSQDRGFTETQYF. DNA of the CDR3: TGCGCCAGCAGCCAAGATCGGGGCTTCACAGAGACCCAGTACTTC.

The chain recombines TRBV5-5 with TRBJ2-5; no clear D. Per the germline V gene, CDR1 is SGHKS and CDR2 is YYEKEE (reference sequence). The V end was cut by 4 bases, the J end by 5 bases, with 18 bases between. The CDR3 consists of 15 residues. CDR3 amino acids: CASSHSGTGAETQYF. CDR3 DNA sequence: TGTGCCAGCAGCCATTCTGGCACGGGCGCTGAGACCCAGTACTTC.

This chain joins TRBV5-1 and TRBJ1-1, with 8 nucleotides matching TRBD1. The CDR3 length is 14 residues. V gave up 4 bases and J gave up 3 bases; unmatched junction bases: 5. Germline V gives CDR1 SGHRS, CDR2 YFSETQ. The CDR3 DNA sequence: TGCGCCAGCAGCGCCCGGACAGGGTACACTGAAGCTTTCTTT. It codes for CASSARTGYTEAFF.

This rearrangement joins TRBV2 to TRBJ1-5, with 9 bases fitting TRBD1. With 7 bases clipped from V and 6 bases from J, the junction kept 1 base outside the gene matches. The germline V gene encodes CDR1 SNHLY and CDR2 FYNNEI. CDR3 size: 12 residues. The CDR3 reads CASTTGGQPQHF. CDR3 nucleotides: TGTGCCAGCACGACAGGGGGTCAGCCCCAGCATTTT.

The V and J genes are TRBV12-3 or TRBV12-4 and TRBJ1-1, with 9 bases lining up with TRBD1. J was trimmed by 0 bases and V by 7 bases; bases with no gene match: 3. The CDR3 extends over 14 amino acids. Written as DNA, the CDR3 is TGTGCCAGCAACGGACAGGGGCTGAACACTGAAGCTTTCTTT. This translates into CASNGQGLNTEAFF.